This T cell receptor (beta chain) was sequenced during a study of cytomegalovirus exposure and HLA in healthy donors. The PCR was carried out with 60 Vbeta primers and 13 Jbeta primers. TCRdb keeps only in-frame clones here, not all; method: immunoSEQ multiplex PCR. The data hold 150,000 or so clones, with more than 70% observed a single time. V lost 2 bases and J 3 bases, leaving 8 bases between the germline ends. The CDR3 is made up of 12 amino acids. Germline loops: CDR1 SQVTM, CDR2 ANQGSEA. This TCR came from a woman between 50 and 59 years old in good health and CMV-seropositive. The sequenced material came from PBMCs. V gene TRBV29-1 combines with J gene TRBJ2-7, with D maybe TRBD1 (6 bases). The CDR3 DNA reads TGCAGCGTTGAACTACAGGGCTACGAGCAGTACTTC. This sequence encodes CSVELQGYEQYF.